This is a list of T cell receptor beta chains from one sample in a study of chemoradiotherapy in HPV16-positive cancers. Profiling relied on immunoSEQ multiplex PCR, and the TCRdb table lists in-frame clones only, not all of them. The profile shows 53,000 or so clones, 90% of them singletons. Sequenced material: blood, taken from a patient who underwent chemoradiotherapy. These receptors originate from a human donor with HPV-associated anogenital cancer. Both conserved end residues are trimmed from each CDR3. Fields, in order: V gene, CDR3 protein.

TRBV7-2 | ASSSGRVNSPLH
TRBV15 | ATSDRDRDYEQY
TRBV4-1 | ASSQDMRVGNTEAF
TRBV5-1 | ASMNMAGAAYNEQF
TRBV10-3 | AIRKTGGRDNSPLH
TRBV20-1 | SARQGDEQY
TRBV6-5 | ASSYGRSGNTEAF
TRBV5-5 | ASSWTAGEGEQY
TRBV5-1 | ASSSGQGAYEQY
TRBV6-5 | ASSYGVAAYNEQF
TRBV7-2 | ASSRRRQGGNNEQF
TRBV11-2 | ASSLDRNSIGTDTQY
TRBV5-5 | ASSPGTGPNQPQH
TRBV6-6 | ASSPAGTRSSTIY
TRBV7-3 | ASSLTGTSGQETQY
TRBV7-6 | ASSLASAAVTEAF
TRBV30 | AWSRLWRPDSAEAF
TRBV7-8 | ASSLLELPLTQY
TRBV7-2 | ASSLDSRRNTEAF
TRBV5-1 | ASSTPSSYNEQF
TRBV29-1 | SVGSGGTEAF
TRBV6-1 | ASSEPGLSYGYT
TRBV9 | ASSVGGAMNTEAF
TRBV9 | ASSVVVAGPLSGNTIY
TRBV6-5 | ASSYIARMNTEAF
TRBV18 | ASSPKPPGPNEKLF
TRBV7-9 | ASRDRSAGYEQY
TRBV19 | ATLRDSGANVLT
TRBV25-1 | ASSDGVGLTDTQY
TRBV4-1 | ASSQATRTSGRTGNEQY
TRBV20-1 | SAGTSNEQF
TRBV19 | ASSAPTGTDTQY
TRBV7-2 | ASSLGGAEAF
TRBV6-1 | ASAPTSGYQETQY
TRBV5-6 | ASSLEQGHNYEQY
TRBV19 | ASRQGVVTEAF
TRBV7-6 | ASSLADRGPNDNQPQH
TRBV7-2 | ASSLTGGNQPQH
TRBV7-8 | ASSLHVGLHSPLH
TRBV19 | ASSRTTGETEKLF
TRBV7-9 | ASSPVGFGYT
TRBV5-1 | ASSLPSTDTQY
TRBV27 | ASSPRGGNQPQH
TRBV4-2 | ASSQDRDPSYEQY
TRBV5-1 | ASSSPGSFNEQF
TRBV6-6 | ASSYRRTVTDTQY
TRBV4-1 | ASSSRSQGEKLF
TRBV5-4 | ASSLGQGDSPLH
TRBV27 | ASSLSGEKLF
TRBV2 | ASSLAGVRIEQY
TRBV19 | ASSPTNNQPQH
TRBV9 | ASSATNYGYT
TRBV15 | ATSRDLGANQPQH
TRBV7-6 | ASSQVDTDTQY
TRBV20-1 | SAPGVEELF
TRBV6-6 | ASSQQGRTGELF
TRBV6-5 | ASSYGVNEQF
TRBV29-1 | SVPGASGSFGNEQF
TRBV7-2 | ASSLYSGTGAGNTIY